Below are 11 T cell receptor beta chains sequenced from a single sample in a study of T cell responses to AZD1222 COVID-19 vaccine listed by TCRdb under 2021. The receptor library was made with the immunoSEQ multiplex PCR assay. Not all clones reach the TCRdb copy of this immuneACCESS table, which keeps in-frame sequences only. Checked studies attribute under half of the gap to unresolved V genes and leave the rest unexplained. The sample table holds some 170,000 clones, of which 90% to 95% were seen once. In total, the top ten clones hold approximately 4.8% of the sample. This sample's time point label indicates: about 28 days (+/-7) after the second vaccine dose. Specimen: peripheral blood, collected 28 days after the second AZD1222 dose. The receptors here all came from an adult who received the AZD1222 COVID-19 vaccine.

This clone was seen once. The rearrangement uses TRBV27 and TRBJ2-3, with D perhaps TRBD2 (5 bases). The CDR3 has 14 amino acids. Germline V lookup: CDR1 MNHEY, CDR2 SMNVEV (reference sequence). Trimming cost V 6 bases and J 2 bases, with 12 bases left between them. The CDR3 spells CASRNRGLTDTQYF. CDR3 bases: TGTGCCAGCAGGAATCGGGGTCTCACAGATACGCAGTATTTT.

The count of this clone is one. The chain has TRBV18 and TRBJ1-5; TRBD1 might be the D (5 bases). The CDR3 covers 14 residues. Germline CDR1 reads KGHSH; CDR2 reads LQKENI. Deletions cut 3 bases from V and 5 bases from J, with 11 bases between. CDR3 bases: TGTGCCAGCTCACCCTGGGGACCAGATCAGCCCCAGCATTTT. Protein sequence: CASSPWGPDQPQHF.

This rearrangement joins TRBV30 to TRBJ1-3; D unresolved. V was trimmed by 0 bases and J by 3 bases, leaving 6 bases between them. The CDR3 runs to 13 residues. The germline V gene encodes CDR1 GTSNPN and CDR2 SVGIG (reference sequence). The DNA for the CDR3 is TGTGCCTGGAGTGTAGCCTATGGAAACACCATATATTTT. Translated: CAWSVAYGNTIYF.

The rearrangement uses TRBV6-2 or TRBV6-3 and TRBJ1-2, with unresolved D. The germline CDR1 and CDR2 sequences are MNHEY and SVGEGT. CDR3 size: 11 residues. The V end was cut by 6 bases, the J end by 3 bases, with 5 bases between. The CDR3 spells CASSRYYGYTF. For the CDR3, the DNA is TGTGCCAGCAGCCGGTACTATGGCTACACCTTC.

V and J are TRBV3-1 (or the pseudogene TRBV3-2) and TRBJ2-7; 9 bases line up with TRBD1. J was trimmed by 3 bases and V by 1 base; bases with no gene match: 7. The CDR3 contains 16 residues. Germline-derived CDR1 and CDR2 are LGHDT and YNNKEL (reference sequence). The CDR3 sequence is CASSQGEWGQGYEQYF. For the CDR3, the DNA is TGTGCCAGCAGCCAAGGTGAATGGGGACAGGGCTACGAGCAGTACTTC.

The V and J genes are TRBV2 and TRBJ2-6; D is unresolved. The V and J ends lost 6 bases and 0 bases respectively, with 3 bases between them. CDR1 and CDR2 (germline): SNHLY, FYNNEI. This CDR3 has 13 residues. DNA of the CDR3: TGTGCCAGCAGGACCTCTGGGGCCAACGTCCTGACTTTC. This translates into CASRTSGANVLTF. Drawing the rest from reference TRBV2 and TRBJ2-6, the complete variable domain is EPEVTQTPSHQVTQMGQEVILRCVPISNHLYFYWYRQILGQKVEFLVSFYNNEISEKSEIFDDQFSVERPDGSNFTLKIRSTKLEDSAMYFCASRTSGANVLTFGAGSRLTVL.

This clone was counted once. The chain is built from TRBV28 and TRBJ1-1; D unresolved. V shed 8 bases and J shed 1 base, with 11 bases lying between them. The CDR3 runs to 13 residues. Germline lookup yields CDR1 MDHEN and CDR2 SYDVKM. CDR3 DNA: TGTGCCAGCCTAAGAAGGGAGAACACTGAAGCTTTCTTT. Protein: CASLRRENTEAFF. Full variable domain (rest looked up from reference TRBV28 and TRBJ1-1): DVKVTQSSRYLVKRTGEKVFLECVQDMDHENMFWYRQDPGLGLRLIYFSYDVKMKEKGDIPEGYSVSREKKERFSLILESASTNQTSMYLCASLRRENTEAFFGQGTRLTVV.

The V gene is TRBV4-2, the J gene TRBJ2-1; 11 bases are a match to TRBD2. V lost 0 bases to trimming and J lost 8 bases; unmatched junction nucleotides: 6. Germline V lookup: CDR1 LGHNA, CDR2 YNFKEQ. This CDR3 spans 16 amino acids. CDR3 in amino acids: CASSQDILAGDDEQFF. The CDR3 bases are TGTGCCAGCAGCCAAGATATACTAGCGGGAGACGATGAGCAGTTCTTC.

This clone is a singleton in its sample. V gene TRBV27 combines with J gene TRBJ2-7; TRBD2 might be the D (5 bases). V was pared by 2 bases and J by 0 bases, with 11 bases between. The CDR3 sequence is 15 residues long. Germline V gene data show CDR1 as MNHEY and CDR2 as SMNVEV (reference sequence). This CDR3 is CASSLKRSLSYEQYF. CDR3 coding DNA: TGTGCCAGCAGTTTAAAGCGGAGCCTCTCCTACGAGCAGTACTTC.

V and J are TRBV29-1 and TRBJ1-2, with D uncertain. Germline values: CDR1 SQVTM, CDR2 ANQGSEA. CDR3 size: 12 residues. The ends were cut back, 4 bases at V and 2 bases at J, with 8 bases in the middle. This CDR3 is CSVGGANYGYTF. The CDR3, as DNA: TGCAGCGTTGGGGGTGCAAACTATGGCTACACCTTC.

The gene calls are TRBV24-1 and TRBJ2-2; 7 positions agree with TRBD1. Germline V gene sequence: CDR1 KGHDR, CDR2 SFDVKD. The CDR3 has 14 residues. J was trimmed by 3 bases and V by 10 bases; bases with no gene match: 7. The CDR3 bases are TGTGCCACTCAGGGGGTCGGGGACACCGGGGAGCTGTTTTTT. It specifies CATQGVGDTGELFF.